A single T cell receptor (beta chain) is shown here with its context. The CDR3 extends over 16 amino acids. V was trimmed by 0 bases and J by 6 bases, leaving 14 bases between them. From germline, CDR1 is MNHEY and CDR2 SVGAGI. The investigators amplified TCR beta CDR3 regions from RNA transcripts. HTBI primers were used for first-round RT-PCR of the TCR CDR3. A single record per CDR3 protein comes from TCRdb applying MiXCR to the multiplex PCR reads. The sample includes around 450,000 distinct CDR3 sequences, approximately 14% of them seen just once. This sample was taken from a study of T cells in Graves' hyperthyroidism and ophthalmopathy. Graves' hyperthyroidism was deemed stable given no ophthalmopathy progression within 18 months. On the basis of clinical symptoms, serum thyroxine and TRAb, thyroid ultrasound and orbital computed tomography, diagnoses were made.

The origin of this receptor is a woman aged 18-29 years with Graves' hyperthyroidism. This chain joins TRBV6-5 and TRBJ1-4; a weak D match, TRBD1 (6 bases). Sequencing was carried out using blood. In DNA form, the CDR3 reads TGTGCCAGCAGTTACTCCCCCGGGGGGCACTATGAAAAACTGTTTTTT. This codes for CASSYSPGGHYEKLFF.